This T cell receptor beta chain was profiled in a study of neurological immune-mediated disorders. Turning to this clonotype: Its antigen is still unknown.

Unsorted libraries came from 2 million PBMCs stored at -80 °C. cDNA synthesis was performed by 5'RACE with 10-nucleotide random UMIs. From the 5' RACE reads, TCRdb called clonotypes with MiXCR, one entry per CDR3 protein. The sample has about 66,000 distinct CDR3 sequences; 4.5% are singletons. Study-wide points: The multiple sclerosis repertoire cluster lacked an association with any feature, whether clinical or MRI. CDR3 amino acid sequences of expanded clones were not shared across subjects, a result suggesting private repertoires in all groups.

In germline, CDR1 is SGHVS, CDR2 FQNEAQ. The CDR3 has 14 amino acids. Trimming pared 5 bases from V and 3 bases from J, leaving 14 bases between. The sequence was collected from a man under 40 with multiple sclerosis. The chain is built from TRBV7-8 and TRBJ2-7; D may correspond to TRBD1 or TRBD2 (5 bases each). Sequences were obtained from PBMCs. Here the CDR3 reads CASSIEGFFYEQYF. The CDR3 DNA is TGTGCCAGCAGCATCGAGGGGTTTTTCTACGAGCAGTACTTC.